This T cell receptor (beta chain) was identified during a study of cytomegalovirus exposure and HLA in healthy donors. Turning to the study itself: Early on, a data release was issued that held 85 million to 95 million unique TCRs from HLA-typed donors. Study-wide results and caveats: In a later analysis, DRB1 alleles had the most associated TCRs; HLA-C alleles the fewest.

Trimming took off 5 bases at V and 6 bases at J, with 7 bases between the two ends. CDR3 length equals 12 residues. Germline lookup yields CDR1 SNHLY and CDR2 FYNNEI. This clone was recorded once. As yet, its antigen is unknown. PCR involved 60 Vbeta and 13 Jbeta primers. Measured with immunoSEQ multiplex PCR; TCRdb has only the in-frame clones, and not every one. There are around 170,000 clones in the sample; around 80% occur only once, and roughly 2.5% lies in the top ten. The receptor was derived from a woman aged 25 to 45 in good health and CMV-seropositive. The V call is TRBV2, the J call TRBJ2-2, with a possible D match to TRBD2 (6 bases). The sequenced sample consisted of PBMCs. CDR3 region: CASSRLAGELFF. The CDR3, as DNA: TGTGCCAGCAGTAGACTAGCCGGGGAGCTGTTTTTT. Using reference TRBV2 and TRBJ2-2 for the parts outside the CDR3, the full variable domain is EPEVTQTPSHQVTQMGQEVILRCVPISNHLYFYWYRQILGQKVEFLVSFYNNEISEKSEIFDDQFSVERPDGSNFTLKIRSTKLEDSAMYFCASSRLAGELFFGEGSRLTVL.